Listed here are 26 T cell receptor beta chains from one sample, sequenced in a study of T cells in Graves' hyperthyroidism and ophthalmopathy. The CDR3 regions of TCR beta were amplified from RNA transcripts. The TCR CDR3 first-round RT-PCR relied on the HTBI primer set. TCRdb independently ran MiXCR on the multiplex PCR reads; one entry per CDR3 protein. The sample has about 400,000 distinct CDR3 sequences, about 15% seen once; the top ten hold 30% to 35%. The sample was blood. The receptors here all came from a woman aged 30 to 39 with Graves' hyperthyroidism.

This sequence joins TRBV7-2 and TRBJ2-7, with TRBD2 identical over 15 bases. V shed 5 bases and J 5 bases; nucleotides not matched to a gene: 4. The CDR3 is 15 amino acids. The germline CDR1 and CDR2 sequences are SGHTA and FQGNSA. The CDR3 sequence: CASSRGTSGRNEQYF. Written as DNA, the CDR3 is TGTGCCAGCAGCCGAGGGACTAGCGGGAGGAACGAGCAGTACTTC.

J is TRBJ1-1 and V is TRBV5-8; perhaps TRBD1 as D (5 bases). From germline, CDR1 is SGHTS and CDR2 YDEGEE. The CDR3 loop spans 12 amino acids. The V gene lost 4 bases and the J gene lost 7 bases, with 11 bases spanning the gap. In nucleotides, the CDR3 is TGTGCCAGCAGCATGGGGGTGTATGAAGCTTTCTTT. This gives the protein CASSMGVYEAFF.

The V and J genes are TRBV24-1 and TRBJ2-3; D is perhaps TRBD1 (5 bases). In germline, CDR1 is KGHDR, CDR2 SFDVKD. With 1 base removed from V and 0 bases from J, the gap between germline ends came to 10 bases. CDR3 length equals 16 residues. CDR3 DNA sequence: TGTGCCACCAGTGATTTATGGACATCCAGCACAGATACGCAGTATTTT. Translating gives CATSDLWTSSTDTQYF.

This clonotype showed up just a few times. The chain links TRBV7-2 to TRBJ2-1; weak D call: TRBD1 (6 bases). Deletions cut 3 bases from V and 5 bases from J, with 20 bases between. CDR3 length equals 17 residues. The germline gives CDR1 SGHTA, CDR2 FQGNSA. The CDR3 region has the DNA TGTGCCAGCAGCTTCCTCAAGGCAGGGGAATATGACAATGAGCAGTTCTTC. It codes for CASSFLKAGEYDNEQFF.

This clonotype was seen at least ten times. The CDR3 spells CASRGTGAFGNQPQHF. CDR3 coding DNA: TGTGCCAGCCGGGGAACGGGGGCCTTCGGGAATCAGCCCCAGCATTTT. The rearrangement joins TRBV12-3 or TRBV12-4 to TRBJ1-5; D is possibly TRBD1 (6 bases). The V end was cut by 8 bases, the J end by 4 bases, with 21 bases between. CDR3 length: 16 amino acids.

The DNA of the CDR3 is TGTGCCAGCTCGGGGACTAGCGCACCAACGAACACCGGGGAGCTGTTTTTT. It yields the protein CASSGTSAPTNTGELFF. The rearrangement uses TRBV6-1 and TRBJ2-2; TRBD2 matches 10 bases. The CDR3 is 17 amino acids. Per the germline V gene, CDR1 is MNHNS and CDR2 is SASEGT. J was trimmed by 0 bases and V by 8 bases; bases with no gene match: 9.

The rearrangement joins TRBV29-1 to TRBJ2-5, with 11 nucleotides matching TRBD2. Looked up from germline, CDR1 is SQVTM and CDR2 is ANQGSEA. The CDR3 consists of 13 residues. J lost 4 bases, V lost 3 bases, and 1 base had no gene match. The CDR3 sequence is CSVDLAGGETQYF. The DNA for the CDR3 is TGCAGCGTTGATCTAGCGGGAGGAGAGACCCAGTACTTC.

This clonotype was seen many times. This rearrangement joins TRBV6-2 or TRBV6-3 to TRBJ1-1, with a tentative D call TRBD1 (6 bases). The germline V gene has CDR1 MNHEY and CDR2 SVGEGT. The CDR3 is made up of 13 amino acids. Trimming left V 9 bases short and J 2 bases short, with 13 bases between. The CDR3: CASNRALNTEAFF. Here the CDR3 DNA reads TGTGCCAGTAACAGGGCACTTAACACTGAAGCTTTCTTT.

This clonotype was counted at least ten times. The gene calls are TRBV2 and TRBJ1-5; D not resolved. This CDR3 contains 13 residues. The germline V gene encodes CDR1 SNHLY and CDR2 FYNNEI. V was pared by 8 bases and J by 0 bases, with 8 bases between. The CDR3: CASHWSSNQPQHF. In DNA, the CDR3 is TGTGCCAGCCACTGGAGTAGCAATCAGCCCCAGCATTTT. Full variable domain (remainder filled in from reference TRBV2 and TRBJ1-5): EPEVTQTPSHQVTQMGQEVILRCVPISNHLYFYWYRQILGQKVEFLVSFYNNEISEKSEIFDDQFSVERPDGSNFTLKIRSTKLEDSAMYFCASHWSSNQPQHFGDGTRLSIL.

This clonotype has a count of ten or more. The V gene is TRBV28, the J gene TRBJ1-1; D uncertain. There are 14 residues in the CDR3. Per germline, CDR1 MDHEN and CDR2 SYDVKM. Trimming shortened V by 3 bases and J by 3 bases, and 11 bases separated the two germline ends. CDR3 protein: CASSLTEPHTEAFF. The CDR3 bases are TGTGCCAGCAGTTTGACGGAGCCTCACACTGAAGCTTTCTTT.

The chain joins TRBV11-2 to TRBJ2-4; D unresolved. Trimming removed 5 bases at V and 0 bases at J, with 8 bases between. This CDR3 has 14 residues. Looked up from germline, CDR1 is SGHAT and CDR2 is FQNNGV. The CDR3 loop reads CASSPSIAKNIQYF. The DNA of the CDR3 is TGTGCCAGCAGCCCTTCAATAGCCAAAAACATTCAGTACTTC. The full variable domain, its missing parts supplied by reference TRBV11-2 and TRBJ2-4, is EAGVAQSPRYKIIEKRQSVAFWCNPISGHATLYWYQQILGQGPKLLIQFQNNGVVDDSQLPKDRFSAERLKGVDSTLKIQPAKLEDSAVYLCASSPSIAKNIQYFGAGTRLSVL.

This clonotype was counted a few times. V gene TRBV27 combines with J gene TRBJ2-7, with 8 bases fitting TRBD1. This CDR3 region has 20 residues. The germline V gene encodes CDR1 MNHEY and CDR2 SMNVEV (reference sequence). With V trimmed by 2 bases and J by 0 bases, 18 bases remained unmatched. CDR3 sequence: CASSLKGQAAGRYGSYEQYF. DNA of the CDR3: TGTGCCAGCAGTTTAAAGGGACAGGCCGCGGGGCGGTACGGCTCCTACGAGCAGTACTTC.

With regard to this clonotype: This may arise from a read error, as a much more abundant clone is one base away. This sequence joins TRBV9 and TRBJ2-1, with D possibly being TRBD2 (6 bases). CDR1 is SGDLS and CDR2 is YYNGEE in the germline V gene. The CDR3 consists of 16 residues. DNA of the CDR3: TGTGCCAGCAGCCGGCGGGGAGGCGGAACCTACAAGGAGCAGTTCTTC. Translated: CASSRRGGGTYKEQFF. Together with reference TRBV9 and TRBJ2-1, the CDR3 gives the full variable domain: DSGVTQTPKHLITATGQRVTLRCSPRSGDLSVYWYQQSLDQGLQFLIQYYNGEERAKGNILERFSAQQFPDLHSELNLSSLELGDSALYFCASSRRGGGTYKEQFFGPGTRLTVL.

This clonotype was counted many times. The CDR3 loop reads CASTSDRDVTDTQYF. DNA of the CDR3: TGTGCCAGCACCTCGGACAGGGATGTGACAGATACGCAGTATTTT. The chain uses TRBV11-2 and TRBJ2-3; 8 bases agree with TRBD1. Trimming removed 7 bases from V and 3 bases from J; junction bases left unmatched: 9. In germline, CDR1 is SGHAT, CDR2 FQNNGV. CDR3 size: 15 residues.

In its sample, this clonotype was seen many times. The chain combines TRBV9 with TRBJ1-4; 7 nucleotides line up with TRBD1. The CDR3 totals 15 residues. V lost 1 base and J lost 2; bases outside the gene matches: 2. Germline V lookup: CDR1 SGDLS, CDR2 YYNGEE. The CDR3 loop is CASSVMTGTNEKLFF. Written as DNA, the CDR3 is TGTGCCAGCAGCGTAATGACAGGGACTAATGAAAAACTGTTTTTT. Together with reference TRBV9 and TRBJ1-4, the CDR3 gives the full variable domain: DSGVTQTPKHLITATGQRVTLRCSPRSGDLSVYWYQQSLDQGLQFLIQYYNGEERAKGNILERFSAQQFPDLHSELNLSSLELGDSALYFCASSVMTGTNEKLFFGSGTQLSVL.

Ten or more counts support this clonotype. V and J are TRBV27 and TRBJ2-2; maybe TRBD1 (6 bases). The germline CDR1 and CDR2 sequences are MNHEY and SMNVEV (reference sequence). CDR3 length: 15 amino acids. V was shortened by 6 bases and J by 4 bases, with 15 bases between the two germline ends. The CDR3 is CASSQGDRFTGELFF. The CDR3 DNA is TGTGCCAGCAGCCAAGGCGACAGGTTCACCGGGGAGCTGTTTTTT.

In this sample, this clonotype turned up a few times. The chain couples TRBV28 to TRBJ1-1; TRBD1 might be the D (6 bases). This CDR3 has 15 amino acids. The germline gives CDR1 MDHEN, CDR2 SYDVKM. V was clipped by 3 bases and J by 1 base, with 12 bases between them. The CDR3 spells CASSFRQGKNTEAFF. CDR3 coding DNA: TGTGCCAGCAGTTTTCGTCAGGGGAAGAACACTGAAGCTTTCTTT.

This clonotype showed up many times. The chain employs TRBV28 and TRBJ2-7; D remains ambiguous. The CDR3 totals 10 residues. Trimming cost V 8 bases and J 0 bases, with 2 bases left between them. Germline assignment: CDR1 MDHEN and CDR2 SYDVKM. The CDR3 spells CASASYEQYF. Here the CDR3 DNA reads TGTGCCAGCGCCTCCTACGAGCAGTACTTC.

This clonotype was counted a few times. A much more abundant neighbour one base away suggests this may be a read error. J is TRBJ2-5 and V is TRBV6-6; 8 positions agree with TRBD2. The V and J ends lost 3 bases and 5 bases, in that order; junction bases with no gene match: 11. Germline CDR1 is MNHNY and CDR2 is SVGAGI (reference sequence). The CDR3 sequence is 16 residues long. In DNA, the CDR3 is TGTGCCAGCAGTTATAGGTCGGGACTAGTCGGTGAGACCCAGTACTTC. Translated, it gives CASSYRSGLVGETQYF.

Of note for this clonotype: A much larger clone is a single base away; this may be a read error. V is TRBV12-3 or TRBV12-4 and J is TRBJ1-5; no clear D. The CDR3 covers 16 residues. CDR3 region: CASSLAQPGANQPQHF. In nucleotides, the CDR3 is TGTGCCAGCAGTCTAGCCCAACCCGGAGCCAATCAGCCCCAGCATTTT.

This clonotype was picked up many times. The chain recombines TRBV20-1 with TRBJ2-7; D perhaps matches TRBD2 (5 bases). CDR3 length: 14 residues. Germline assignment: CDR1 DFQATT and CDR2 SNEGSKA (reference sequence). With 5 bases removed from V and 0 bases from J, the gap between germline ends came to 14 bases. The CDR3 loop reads CSASGLEGSYEQYF. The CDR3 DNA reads TGCAGTGCTTCGGGATTAGAGGGCTCCTACGAGCAGTACTTC.

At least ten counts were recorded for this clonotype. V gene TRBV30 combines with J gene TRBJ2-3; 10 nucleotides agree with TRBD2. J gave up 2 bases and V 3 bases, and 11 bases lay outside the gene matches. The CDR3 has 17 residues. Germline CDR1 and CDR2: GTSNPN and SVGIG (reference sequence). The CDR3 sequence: CAWSGGSGRPTTDTQYF. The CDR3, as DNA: TGTGCCTGGAGCGGTGGTAGCGGGAGGCCCACCACAGATACGCAGTATTTT.

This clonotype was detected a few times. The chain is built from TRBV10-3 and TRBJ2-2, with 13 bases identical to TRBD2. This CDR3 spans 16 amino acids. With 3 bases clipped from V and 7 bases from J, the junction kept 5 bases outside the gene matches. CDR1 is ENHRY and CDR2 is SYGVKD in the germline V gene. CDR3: CAISEGLAGAIGELFF. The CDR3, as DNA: TGTGCCATCAGTGAAGGACTAGCGGGAGCGATCGGGGAGCTGTTTTTT.

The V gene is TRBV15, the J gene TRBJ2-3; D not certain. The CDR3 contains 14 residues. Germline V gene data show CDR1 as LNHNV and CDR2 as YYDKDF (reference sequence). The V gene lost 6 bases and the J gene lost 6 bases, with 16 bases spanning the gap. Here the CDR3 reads CATSLPNFPDTQYF. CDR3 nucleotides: TGTGCCACCAGTTTACCTAACTTCCCCGATACGCAGTATTTT.

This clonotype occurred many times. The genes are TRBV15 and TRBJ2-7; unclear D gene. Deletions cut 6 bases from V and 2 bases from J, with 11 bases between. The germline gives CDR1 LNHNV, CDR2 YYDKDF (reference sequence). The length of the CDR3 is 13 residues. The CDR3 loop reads CATRAASTYEQYF. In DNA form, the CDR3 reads TGTGCCACCAGAGCTGCTTCAACCTACGAGCAGTACTTC.

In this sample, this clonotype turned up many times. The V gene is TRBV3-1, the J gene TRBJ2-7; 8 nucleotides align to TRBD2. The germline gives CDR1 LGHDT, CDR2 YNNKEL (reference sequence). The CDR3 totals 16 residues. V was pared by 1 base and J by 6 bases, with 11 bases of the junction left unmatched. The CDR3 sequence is CASSQGLAGGIGEQYF. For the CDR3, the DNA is TGTGCCAGCAGCCAAGGACTGGCGGGAGGAATCGGCGAGCAGTACTTC.